This entry concerns a single T cell receptor (beta chain). The entry originates in a study of T cell responses to AZD1222 COVID-19 vaccine. Here immunoSEQ multiplex PCR was the method, and the copy in TCRdb shows in-frame clones only, minus some. The sample records about 180,000 clones, about nine tenths being singletons. Germline CDR1 is MNHEY and CDR2 is SVGAGI. The CDR3 extends over 14 amino acids. The junction had 3 bases not matched to a gene; V was cut back by 6 bases and J by 2 bases. The specimen was peripheral blood, collected 28 days after the second dose of the MenACWY control vaccine. This rearrangement joins TRBV6-5 to TRBJ2-1; 8 bases are shared with TRBD2. The TCR originated in an adult who received the MenACWY meningococcal vaccine as a control. The chain's CDR3 is CASSPAGAYNEQFF. In nucleotides, the CDR3 is TGTGCCAGCAGCCCAGCGGGAGCCTACAATGAGCAGTTCTTC.